This entry is about one T cell receptor beta chain. Other nucleotide sequences in the sample specify the same CDR3. Clones were sequenced by immunoSEQ multiplex PCR, and TCRdb holds only the in-frame ones, with some missing. The sample lists around 160,000 clones; approximately 88% were seen once. Germline trimming cut 2 bases from V and 4 bases from J; bases unmatched to any gene: 4. CDR1 and CDR2 from the germline V gene are SGHTS and YDEGEE. This CDR3 region has 14 residues. The record originates from a study of T cell responses to AZD1222 COVID-19 vaccine. The source material was peripheral blood, sampled on day 0 of AZD1222 vaccination. This chain joins TRBV5-8 and TRBJ1-1, with 8 nucleotides matching TRBD1. The receptor was derived from an adult in good health. The CDR3 protein is CASSFRGLGTEAFF. DNA of the CDR3: TGTGCCAGCAGCTTCAGGGGGCTGGGCACTGAAGCTTTCTTT.